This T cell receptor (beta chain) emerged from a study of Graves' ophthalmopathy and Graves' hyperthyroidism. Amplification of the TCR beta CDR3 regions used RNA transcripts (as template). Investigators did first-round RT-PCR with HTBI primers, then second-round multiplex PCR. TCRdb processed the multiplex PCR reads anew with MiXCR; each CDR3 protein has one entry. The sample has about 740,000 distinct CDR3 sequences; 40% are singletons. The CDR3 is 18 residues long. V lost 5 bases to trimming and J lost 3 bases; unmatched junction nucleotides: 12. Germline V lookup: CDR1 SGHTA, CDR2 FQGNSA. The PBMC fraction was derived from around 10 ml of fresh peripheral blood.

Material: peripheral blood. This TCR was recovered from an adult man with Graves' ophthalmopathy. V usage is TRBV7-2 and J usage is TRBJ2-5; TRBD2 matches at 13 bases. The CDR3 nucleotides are TGTGCCAGCAGCCAAGATTGGCCGGGACTAGCGGGGAAAGAGACCCAGTACTTC. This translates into CASSQDWPGLAGKETQYF.